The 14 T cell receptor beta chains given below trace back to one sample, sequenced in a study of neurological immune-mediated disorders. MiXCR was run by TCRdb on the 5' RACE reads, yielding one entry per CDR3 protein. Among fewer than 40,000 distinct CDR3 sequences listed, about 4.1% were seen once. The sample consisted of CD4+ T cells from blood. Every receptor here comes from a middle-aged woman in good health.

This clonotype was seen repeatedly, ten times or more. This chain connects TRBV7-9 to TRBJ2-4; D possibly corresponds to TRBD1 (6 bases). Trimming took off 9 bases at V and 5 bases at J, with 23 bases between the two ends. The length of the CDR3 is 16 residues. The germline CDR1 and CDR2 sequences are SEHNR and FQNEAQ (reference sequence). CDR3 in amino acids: CASSASGGVRQNIQYF. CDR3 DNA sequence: TGTGCCAGTAGCGCCAGTGGGGGCGTACGACAAAACATTCAGTACTTC.

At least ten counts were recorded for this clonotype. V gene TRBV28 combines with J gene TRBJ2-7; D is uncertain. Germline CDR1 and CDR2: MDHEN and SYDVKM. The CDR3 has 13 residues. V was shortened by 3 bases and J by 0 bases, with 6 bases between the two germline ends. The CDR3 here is CASSFSPSYEQYF. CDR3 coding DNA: TGTGCCAGCAGTTTCTCCCCCTCCTACGAGCAGTACTTC.

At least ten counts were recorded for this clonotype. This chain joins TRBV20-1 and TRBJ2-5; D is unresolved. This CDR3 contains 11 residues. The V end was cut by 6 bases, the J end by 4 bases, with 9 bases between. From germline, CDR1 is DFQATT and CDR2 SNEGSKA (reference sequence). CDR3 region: CSAPWGETQYF. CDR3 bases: TGCAGTGCCCCTTGGGGAGAGACCCAGTACTTC.

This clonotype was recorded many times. The CDR3 sequence is CSARTREGRGTGELFF. The DNA of the CDR3 is TGCAGTGCTAGAACGAGGGAGGGAAGAGGGACCGGGGAGCTGTTTTTT. V and J are TRBV20-1 and TRBJ2-2; 7 nucleotides line up with TRBD2. CDR1 DFQATT and CDR2 SNEGSKA come from the germline V gene (reference sequence). V lost 2 bases to trimming and J lost 5 bases; unmatched junction nucleotides: 11. CDR3 size: 16 residues.

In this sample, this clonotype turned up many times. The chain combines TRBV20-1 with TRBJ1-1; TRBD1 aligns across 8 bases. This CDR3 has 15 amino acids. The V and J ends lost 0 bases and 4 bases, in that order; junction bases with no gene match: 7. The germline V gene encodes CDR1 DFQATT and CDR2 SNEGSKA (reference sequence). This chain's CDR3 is CSAREQGVRGTEAFF. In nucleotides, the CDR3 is TGCAGTGCTAGAGAACAGGGGGTGAGAGGCACTGAAGCTTTCTTT.

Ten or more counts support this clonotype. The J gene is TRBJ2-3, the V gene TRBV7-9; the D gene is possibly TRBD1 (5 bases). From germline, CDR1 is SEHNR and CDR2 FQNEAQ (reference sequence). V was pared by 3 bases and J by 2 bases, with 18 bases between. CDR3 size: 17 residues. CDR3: CASSFNHGASDTDTQYF. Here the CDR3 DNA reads TGTGCCAGCAGCTTCAATCATGGGGCCAGCGACACAGATACGCAGTATTTT. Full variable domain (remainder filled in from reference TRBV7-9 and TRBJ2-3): DTGVSQNPRHKITKRGQNVTFRCDPISEHNRLYWYRQTLGQGPEFLTYFQNEAQLEKSRLLSDRFSAERPKGSFSTLEIQRTEQGDSAMYLCASSFNHGASDTDTQYFGPGTRLTVL.

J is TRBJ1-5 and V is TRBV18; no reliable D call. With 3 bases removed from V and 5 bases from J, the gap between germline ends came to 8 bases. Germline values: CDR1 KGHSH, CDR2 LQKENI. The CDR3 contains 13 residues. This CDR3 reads CASSPSRDQPQHF. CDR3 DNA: TGTGCCAGCTCACCTAGTAGGGATCAGCCCCAGCATTTT.

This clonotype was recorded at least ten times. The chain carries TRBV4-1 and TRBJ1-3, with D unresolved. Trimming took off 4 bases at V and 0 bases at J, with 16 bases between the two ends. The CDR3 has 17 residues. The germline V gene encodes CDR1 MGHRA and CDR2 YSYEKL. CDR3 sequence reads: CASSPLPKATSGNTIYF. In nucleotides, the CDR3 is TGCGCCAGCAGCCCCCTCCCGAAGGCGACCTCTGGAAACACCATATATTTT.

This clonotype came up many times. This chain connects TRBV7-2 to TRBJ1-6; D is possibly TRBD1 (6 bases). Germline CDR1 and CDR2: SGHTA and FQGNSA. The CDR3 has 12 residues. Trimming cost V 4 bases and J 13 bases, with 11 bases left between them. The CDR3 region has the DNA TGTGCCAGCAGCTCGGAGACAGGTCCCCTCCACTTT. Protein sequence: CASSSETGPLHF.

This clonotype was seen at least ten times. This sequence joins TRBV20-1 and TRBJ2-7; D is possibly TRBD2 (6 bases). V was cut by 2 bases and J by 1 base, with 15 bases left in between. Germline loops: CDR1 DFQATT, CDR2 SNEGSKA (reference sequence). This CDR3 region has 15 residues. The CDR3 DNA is TGCAGTGCTAGACCCTACTCGGAGGGTTCCTACGAGCAGTACTTC. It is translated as CSARPYSEGSYEQYF.

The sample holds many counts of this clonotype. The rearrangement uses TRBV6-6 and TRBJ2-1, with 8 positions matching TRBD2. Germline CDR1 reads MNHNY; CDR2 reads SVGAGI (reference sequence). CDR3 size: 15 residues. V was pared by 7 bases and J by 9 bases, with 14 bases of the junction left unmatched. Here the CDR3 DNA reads TGTGCCAGCACCCCTTCGGGGGGGGCGGGTGTTGAGCAGTTCTTC. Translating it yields CASTPSGGAGVEQFF.

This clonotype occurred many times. DNA for the CDR3: TGTGCCAGCAGCCATAGATTAGCCAAAAACATTCAGTACTTC. Its protein is CASSHRLAKNIQYF. The rearrangement links TRBV5-6 to TRBJ2-4; D remains ambiguous. V was pared by 4 bases and J by 0 bases, with 8 bases between. Germline assignment: CDR1 SGHDT and CDR2 YYEEEE. The CDR3 loop spans 14 amino acids.

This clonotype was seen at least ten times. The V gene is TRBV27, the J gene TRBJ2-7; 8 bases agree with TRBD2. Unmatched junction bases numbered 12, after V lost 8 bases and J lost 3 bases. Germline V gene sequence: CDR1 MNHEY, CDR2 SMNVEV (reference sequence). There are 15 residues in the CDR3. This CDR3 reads CASGWGSGINYEQYF. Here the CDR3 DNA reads TGTGCCAGCGGGTGGGGTAGCGGGATCAACTACGAGCAGTACTTC.

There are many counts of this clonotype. CDR3 amino acids: CATGAGSKPNTIYF. CDR3 DNA: TGTGCCACAGGGGCAGGAAGTAAACCGAACACCATATATTTT. The chain links TRBV27 to TRBJ1-3; possible D gene TRBD1, 6 bases. This CDR3 spans 14 amino acids. Looked up from germline, CDR1 is MNHEY and CDR2 is SMNVEV (reference sequence). Trimming took 10 bases from V and 7 from J, leaving 20 bases between them.